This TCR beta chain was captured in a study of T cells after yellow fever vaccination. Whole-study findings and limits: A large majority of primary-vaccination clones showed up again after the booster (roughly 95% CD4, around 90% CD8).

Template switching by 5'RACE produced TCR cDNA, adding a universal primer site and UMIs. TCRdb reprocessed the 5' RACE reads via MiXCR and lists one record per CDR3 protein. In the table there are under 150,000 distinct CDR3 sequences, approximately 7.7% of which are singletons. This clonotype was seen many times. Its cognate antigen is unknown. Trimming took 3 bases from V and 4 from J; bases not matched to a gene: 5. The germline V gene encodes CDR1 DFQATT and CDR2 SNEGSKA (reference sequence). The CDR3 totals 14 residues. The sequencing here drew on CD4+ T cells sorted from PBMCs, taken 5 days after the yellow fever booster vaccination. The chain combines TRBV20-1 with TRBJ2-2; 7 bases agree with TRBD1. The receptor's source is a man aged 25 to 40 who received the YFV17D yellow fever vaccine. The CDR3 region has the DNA TGCAGTGCTAGCCGGACAGGCTTCACCGGGGAGCTGTTTTTT. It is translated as CSASRTGFTGELFF.